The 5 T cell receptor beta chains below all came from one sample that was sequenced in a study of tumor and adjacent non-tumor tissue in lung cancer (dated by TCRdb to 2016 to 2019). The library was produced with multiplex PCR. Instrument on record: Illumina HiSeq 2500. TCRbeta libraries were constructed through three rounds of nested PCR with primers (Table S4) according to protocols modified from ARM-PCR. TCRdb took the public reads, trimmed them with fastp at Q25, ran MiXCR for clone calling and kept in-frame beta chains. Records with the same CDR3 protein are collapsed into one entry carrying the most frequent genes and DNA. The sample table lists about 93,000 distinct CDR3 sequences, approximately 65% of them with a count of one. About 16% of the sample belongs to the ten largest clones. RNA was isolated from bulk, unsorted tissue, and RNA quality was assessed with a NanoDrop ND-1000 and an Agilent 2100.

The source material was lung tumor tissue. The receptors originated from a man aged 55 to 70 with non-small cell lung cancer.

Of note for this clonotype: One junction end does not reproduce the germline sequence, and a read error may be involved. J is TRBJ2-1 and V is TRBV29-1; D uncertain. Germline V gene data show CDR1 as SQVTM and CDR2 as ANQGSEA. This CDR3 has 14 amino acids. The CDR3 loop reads CSVRRPNGYNEQFF. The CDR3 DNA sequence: TGCAGCGTAAGAAGGCCTAACGGTTACAATGAACAGTTCTTC.

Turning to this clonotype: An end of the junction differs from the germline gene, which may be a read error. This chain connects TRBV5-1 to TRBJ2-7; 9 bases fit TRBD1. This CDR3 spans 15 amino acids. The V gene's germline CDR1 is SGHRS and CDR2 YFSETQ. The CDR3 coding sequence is TGTGCCAGCAGCTTATCCGGGACAGGGCTCTACAAGCAGTACTTC. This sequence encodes CASSLSGTGLYKQYF.

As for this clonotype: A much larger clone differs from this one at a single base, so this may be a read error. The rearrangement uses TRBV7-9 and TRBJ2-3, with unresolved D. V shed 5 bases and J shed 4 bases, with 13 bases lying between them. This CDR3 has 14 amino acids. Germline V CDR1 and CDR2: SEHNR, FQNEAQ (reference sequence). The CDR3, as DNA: TGTGCCAGCAGCAAGACGAACAGATCAGATACGCAGTATTTT. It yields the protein CASSKTNRSDTQYF. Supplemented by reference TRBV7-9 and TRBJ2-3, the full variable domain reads DTGVSQNPRHKITKRGQNVTFRCDPISEHNRLYWYRQTLGQGPEFLTYFQNEAQLEKSRLLSDRFSAERPKGSFSTLEIQRTEQGDSAMYLCASSKTNRSDTQYFGPGTRLTVL.

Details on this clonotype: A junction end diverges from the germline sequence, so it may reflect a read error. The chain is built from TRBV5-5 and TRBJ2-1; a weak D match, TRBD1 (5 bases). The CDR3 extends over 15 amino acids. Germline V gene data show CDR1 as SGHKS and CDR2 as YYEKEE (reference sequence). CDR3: CTSSVGGVGHNEQLF. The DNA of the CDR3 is TGTACCAGCAGCGTTGGTGGCGTAGGACACAATGAGCAGTTATTC.

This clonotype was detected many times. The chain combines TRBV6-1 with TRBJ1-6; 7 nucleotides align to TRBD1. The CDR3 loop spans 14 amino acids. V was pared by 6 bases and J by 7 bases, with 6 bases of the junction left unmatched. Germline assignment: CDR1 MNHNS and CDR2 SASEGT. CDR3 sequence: CASRVGQNNSPLHF. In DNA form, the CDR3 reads TGTGCCAGCAGGGTGGGACAGAACAATTCACCCCTCCACTTT.